This record looks at one T cell receptor beta chain sequence and its context. Original data processing: Reference gene primer amplification gave estimated nucleated cell counts. Profiled with immunoSEQ multiplex PCR; TCRdb holds only in-frame clones, not every one. The V and J calls and clone size come from that table; D and trimming were worked out from the DNA. The sample has approximately 530,000 clones, 85% to 90% seen once. Enrolled during active infection, Seattle patients were then followed longitudinally. This CDR3 has 16 residues. V lost 0 bases to trimming and J lost 2 bases; unmatched junction nucleotides: 5. Per germline, CDR1 SGDLS and CDR2 YYNGEE. This record comes from a study of blood T cell repertoires in COVID-19. Study-level background: COVID-19 samples from acute and convalescent phases originated in the United States, Italy and Spain. Sources were T cells, B-cell-depleted T cells, or PBMCs; the material itself was cDNA or gDNA.

The V call is TRBV9, the J call TRBJ2-1; TRBD2 agrees at 7 bases. This receptor was taken from a woman aged 50 to 65 with COVID-19, enrolled during active disease. Sequencing was done on a sample of peripheral blood. CDR3 sequence: CASSVGGGKPYNEQFF. The CDR3 region has the DNA TGTGCCAGCAGCGTAGGGGGGGGGAAACCCTACAATGAGCAGTTCTTC.